Following are 21 T cell receptor beta chains from one sample sequenced in a study of T cells in Graves' hyperthyroidism and ophthalmopathy. RNA transcripts provided the source from which TCR beta CDR3 regions were amplified. TCR CDR3 regions were first amplified by RT-PCR with HTBI primers. TCRdb recomputed calls from the multiplex PCR reads with MiXCR, one row per CDR3 protein. The table lists over 350,000 distinct CDR3 sequences, roughly 14% of them singletons. The specimen sequenced was blood. Source of these receptors: a young man with Graves' ophthalmopathy.

The V and J genes are TRBV27 and TRBJ1-2, with 9 bases matching TRBD1. Per the germline V gene, CDR1 is MNHEY and CDR2 is SMNVEV (reference sequence). The CDR3 is made up of 14 amino acids. V lost 5 bases and J lost 3; bases outside the gene matches: 4. As DNA, the CDR3 is TGTGCCAGCAGTAGGACAGGGGATTACTATGGCTACACCTTC. It encodes CASSRTGDYYGYTF.

Ten or more counts support this clonotype. This chain joins TRBV7-9 and TRBJ2-5; D might be TRBD1 (6 bases). CDR1 is SEHNR and CDR2 is FQNEAQ in the germline V gene (reference sequence). V lost 1 base and J lost 5, with 11 bases in between. The CDR3 is 14 amino acids. This CDR3 is CASSLGQVAETQYF. CDR3 coding DNA: TGTGCCAGCAGCTTAGGACAGGTAGCCGAGACCCAGTACTTC.

In this sample, this clonotype turned up many times. This chain joins TRBV20-1 and TRBJ2-2, with D maybe TRBD1 (5 bases). The CDR3 is 13 amino acids. V gave up 6 bases and J gave up 0 bases, with 8 bases separating them. Germline-derived CDR1 and CDR2 are DFQATT and SNEGSKA (reference sequence). The CDR3 is CSAPGTNTGELFF. CDR3 nucleotide sequence: TGCAGTGCACCAGGGACGAACACCGGGGAGCTGTTTTTT.

This clonotype was recorded once. This chain connects TRBV11-2 to TRBJ2-1; TRBD2 matches at 11 bases. Germline CDR1 reads SGHAT; CDR2 reads FQNNGV. The CDR3 contains 17 residues. Unmatched junction bases numbered 6, after V lost 3 bases and J lost 2 bases. CDR3 in amino acids: CASSLVSGRATYNEQFF. DNA of the CDR3: TGTGCCAGCAGCTTGGTTAGCGGGAGGGCCACCTACAATGAGCAGTTCTTC.

Worth noting for this clonotype: This clone may be a read error of a much larger clone one base away. The genes are TRBV19 and TRBJ1-5; D call uncertain. From germline, CDR1 is LNHDA and CDR2 SQIVND (reference sequence). The CDR3 length is 14 residues. The CDR3 reads CASSIWDSSQPQHF. The CDR3 coding sequence is TGTGCCAGTAGTATATGGGATAGCAGTCAGCCCCAGCATTTT.

V is TRBV28 and J is TRBJ2-3, with D possibly TRBD2 on 7 matching bases. The CDR3 extends over 14 amino acids. With 4 bases removed from V and 6 bases from J, the gap between germline ends came to 14 bases. Germline assignment: CDR1 MDHEN and CDR2 SYDVKM. The DNA of the CDR3 is TGTGCCAGCAGTTCGGGGGGCATATGGGATACGCAGTATTTT. Its translation: CASSSGGIWDTQYF.

This clonotype was counted at least ten times. The chain recombines TRBV27 with TRBJ2-4; D gene ambiguous. The CDR3 covers 16 residues. CDR1 is MNHEY and CDR2 is SMNVEV in the germline V gene (reference sequence). Trimming removed 4 bases at V and 0 bases at J, with 13 bases between. CDR3 DNA: TGTGCCAGCAGTTCCCCCGACTCCCTAGCCAAAAACATTCAGTACTTC. It translates to CASSSPDSLAKNIQYF.

This clonotype occurred many times. The V gene is TRBV6-1, the J gene TRBJ2-5; no clear D. The V end was cut by 8 bases, the J end by 1 base, with 8 bases between. The CDR3 is made up of 12 amino acids. Germline values: CDR1 MNHNS, CDR2 SASEGT. The chain's CDR3 is CASRVPQETQYF. As DNA, the CDR3 is TGTGCCAGCCGTGTCCCCCAAGAGACCCAGTACTTC.

This clonotype was recorded only once. The rearrangement joins TRBV19 to TRBJ2-5; 8 bases are shared with TRBD2. Germline lookup yields CDR1 LNHDA and CDR2 SQIVND (reference sequence). The CDR3 totals 14 residues. V gave up 7 bases and J gave up 5 bases; unmatched junction bases: 9. CDR3 sequence (DNA): TGTGCCAGTATCGGTACAGCGGGAGTGGAGACCCAGTACTTC. This translates into CASIGTAGVETQYF.

This clonotype came up a few times. The chain is built from TRBV14 and TRBJ1-6, with 7 bases identical to TRBD1. This CDR3 region has 13 residues. V lost 4 bases, J lost 10 bases, and 4 bases stayed unmatched. Germline CDR1 is SGHDN and CDR2 is FVKESK. This chain's CDR3 is CASSLTGNSPLHF. As DNA, the CDR3 is TGTGCCAGCAGCCTGACAGGGAACTCACCCCTCCACTTT.

The table lists this clonotype with a few counts. The rearrangement links TRBV6-1 to TRBJ1-1, with TRBD1 as a possible D gene (6 bases). Germline loops: CDR1 MNHNS, CDR2 SASEGT. The V end was cut by 8 bases, the J end by 4 bases, with 23 bases between. This CDR3 is built from 16 residues. The CDR3 bases are TGTGCCAGCGCACCTTTCACCGGGGGCGGAATCACTGAAGCTTTCTTT. It encodes CASAPFTGGGITEAFF.

In the case of this clonotype: One end of the junction does not line up with germline, which may come from a read error. The CDR3, as DNA: TGTGCCCGCAGCCCAACCACCACCTTCGGGCCAGATACGCAGTATTTT. Encoded protein: CARSPTTTFGPDTQYF. V usage is TRBV7-8 and J usage is TRBJ2-3; D is undetermined. Germline CDR1 reads SGHVS; CDR2 reads FQNEAQ. The CDR3 has 16 residues. Combining the CDR3 with reference TRBV7-8 and TRBJ2-3 gives the whole variable domain GAGVSQSPRYKVAKRGQDVALRCDPISGHVSLFWYQQALGQGPEFLTYFQNEAQLDKSGLPSDRFFAERPEGSVSTLKIQRTQQEDSAVYLCARSPTTTFGPDTQYFGPGTRLTVL.

This clonotype was seen a handful of times. The rearrangement uses TRBV4-1 and TRBJ2-5; D gene ambiguous. The CDR3 is 13 residues long. In germline, CDR1 is MGHRA, CDR2 YSYEKL. V dropped 4 bases and J dropped 6 bases, with 12 bases sitting between them. The CDR3 spells CASSPSYPQTQYF. The DNA of the CDR3 is TGCGCCAGCAGCCCATCATATCCCCAGACCCAGTACTTC.

The J gene is TRBJ2-5, the V gene TRBV10-3, with a tentative D call TRBD2 (7 bases). Germline V gene sequence: CDR1 ENHRY, CDR2 SYGVKD. Trimming removed 1 base from V and 4 bases from J, with 16 bases in between. The CDR3 spans 16 residues. The CDR3 bases are TGTGCCATCAGTGAGTGGGGGGGGACAAGGGGAGAGACCCAGTACTTC. It encodes CAISEWGGTRGETQYF.

The chain recombines TRBV7-2 with TRBJ2-3; D is ambiguous. The CDR3 has 12 residues. Trimming shortened V by 6 bases and J by 10 bases, and 14 bases separated the two germline ends. CDR1 and CDR2 (germline): SGHTA, FQGNSA. This CDR3 is CASRPPGLAQYF. CDR3 DNA: TGTGCCAGCAGACCCCCCGGGCTAGCGCAGTATTTT. The entire variable domain, with the rest obtained from reference TRBV7-2 and TRBJ2-3, is as follows: GAGVSQSPSNKVTEKGKDVELRCDPISGHTALYWYRQSLGQGLEFLIYFQGNSAPDKSGLPSDRFSAERTGGSVSTLTIQRTQQEDSAVYLCASRPPGLAQYFGPGTRLTVL.

The CDR3 sequence is CASSLLLTDTQYF. CDR3 in DNA: TGTGCCAGCAGTCTACTTCTCACAGATACGCAGTATTTT. The rearrangement uses TRBV27 and TRBJ2-3; D is unclear. This CDR3 is built from 13 residues. V lost 5 bases to trimming and J lost 2 bases, with 8 bases between them. The germline gives CDR1 MNHEY, CDR2 SMNVEV (reference sequence).

This clonotype was found many times. The CDR3 sequence: CASSLTGRYEQYF. CDR3 in DNA: TGTGCCAGCAGCCTTACAGGAAGGTACGAGCAGTACTTC. The rearrangement uses TRBV11-2 and TRBJ2-7; D might be TRBD1 (5 bases). The CDR3 runs to 13 residues. The V gene lost 5 bases and the J gene lost 4 bases, with 12 bases spanning the gap. The germline CDR1 and CDR2 sequences are SGHAT and FQNNGV.

This clonotype turned up a few times. Lacking the conserved final phenylalanine or tryptophan, this CDR3 likely reflects a read error. The J gene is TRBJ1-5, the V gene TRBV2; D remains ambiguous. Germline V gives CDR1 SNHLY, CDR2 FYNNEI. V lost 2 bases to trimming and J lost 2 bases, with 16 bases between them. This CDR3 spans 17 amino acids. The DNA for the CDR3 is TGTGCCAGCAGTGAAAGCCCCGGGGTTCGCGGCAATCAGCCCCAGCATCTT. This gives the protein CASSESPGVRGNQPQHL.

In this sample, this clonotype turned up many times. The V gene is TRBV30, the J gene TRBJ2-7; D not certain. In germline, CDR1 is GTSNPN, CDR2 SVGIG (reference sequence). The CDR3 has 13 amino acids. V was trimmed by 0 bases and J by 3 bases, leaving 9 bases between them. The CDR3 region is CAWSVGVGYEQYF. The CDR3 DNA reads TGTGCCTGGAGTGTTGGTGTGGGCTACGAGCAGTACTTC.

This sequence joins TRBV25-1 and TRBJ1-5; D ambiguous. The CDR3 covers 13 residues. Trimming pared 1 base from V and 5 bases from J, leaving 6 bases between. Germline values: CDR1 MGHDK, CDR2 SYGVNS. The CDR3 region is CASSESQYQPQHF. DNA for the CDR3: TGTGCCAGCAGTGAATCCCAGTATCAGCCCCAGCATTTT. Supplemented by reference TRBV25-1 and TRBJ1-5, the full variable domain reads EADIYQTPRYLVIGTGKKITLECSQTMGHDKMYWYQQDPGMELHLIHYSYGVNSTEKGDLSSESTVSRIRTEHFPLTLESARPSHTSQYLCASSESQYQPQHFGDGTRLSIL.

At least ten counts were recorded for this clonotype. The chain employs TRBV7-9 and TRBJ1-2; the match to TRBD1 covers 9 bases. In germline, CDR1 is SEHNR, CDR2 FQNEAQ (reference sequence). V was clipped by 5 bases and J by 6 bases; unmatched bases: 10. The length of the CDR3 is 15 residues. Here the CDR3 reads CASSLGQGIGDGYTF. The CDR3 bases are TGTGCCAGCAGCCTCGGACAGGGGATAGGGGATGGCTACACCTTC.